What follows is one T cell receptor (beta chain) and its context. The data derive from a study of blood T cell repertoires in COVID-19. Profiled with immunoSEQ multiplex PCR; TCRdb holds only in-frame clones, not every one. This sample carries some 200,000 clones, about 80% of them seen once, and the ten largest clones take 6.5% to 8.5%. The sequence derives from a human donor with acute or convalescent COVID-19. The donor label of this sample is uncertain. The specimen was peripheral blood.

The CDR3 bases are TGCGCCAGCGGACTAGCCCACAATGAGCAGTTCTTC. The encoded protein is CASGLAHNEQFF. This chain connects TRBV5-1 to TRBJ2-1, with 8 nucleotides matching TRBD2. V lost 7 bases, J lost 5 bases, and 2 bases stayed unmatched. This CDR3 has 12 amino acids. Germline CDR1 and CDR2: SGHRS and YFSETQ.